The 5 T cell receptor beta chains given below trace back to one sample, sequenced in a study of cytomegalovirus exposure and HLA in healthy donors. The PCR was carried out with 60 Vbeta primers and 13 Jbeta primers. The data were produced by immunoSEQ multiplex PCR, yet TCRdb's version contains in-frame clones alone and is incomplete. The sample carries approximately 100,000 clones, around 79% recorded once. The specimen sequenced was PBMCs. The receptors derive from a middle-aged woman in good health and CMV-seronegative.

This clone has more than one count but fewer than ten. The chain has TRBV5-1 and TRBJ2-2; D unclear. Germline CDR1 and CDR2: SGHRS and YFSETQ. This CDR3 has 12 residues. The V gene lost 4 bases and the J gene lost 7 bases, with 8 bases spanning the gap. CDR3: CASSVGGGELFF. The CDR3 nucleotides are TGCGCCAGCAGCGTTGGCGGCGGGGAGCTGTTTTTT.

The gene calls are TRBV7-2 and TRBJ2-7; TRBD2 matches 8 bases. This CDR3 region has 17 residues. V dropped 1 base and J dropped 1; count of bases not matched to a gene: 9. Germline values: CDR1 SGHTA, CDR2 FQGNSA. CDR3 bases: TGTGCCAGCAGCTTAGACTTGACTAGCGCGAGTTCCTACGAGCAGTACTTC. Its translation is CASSLDLTSASSYEQYF.

The CDR3 sequence is CSVGSGRAGYEQYF. In DNA, the CDR3 is TGCAGCGTTGGTAGCGGGAGGGCCGGCTACGAGCAGTACTTC. This chain uses TRBV29-1 with TRBJ2-7, with TRBD2 matching 11 bases. Unmatched junction bases numbered 5, after V lost 4 bases and J lost 3 bases. CDR1 and CDR2 from the germline V gene are SQVTM and ANQGSEA. This CDR3 has 14 residues.

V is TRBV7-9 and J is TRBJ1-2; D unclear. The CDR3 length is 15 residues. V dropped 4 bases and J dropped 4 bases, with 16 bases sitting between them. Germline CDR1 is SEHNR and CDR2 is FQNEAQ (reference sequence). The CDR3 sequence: CASSSTGSGFYGYTF. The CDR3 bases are TGTGCCAGCAGCTCGACGGGGAGTGGGTTCTATGGCTACACCTTC.

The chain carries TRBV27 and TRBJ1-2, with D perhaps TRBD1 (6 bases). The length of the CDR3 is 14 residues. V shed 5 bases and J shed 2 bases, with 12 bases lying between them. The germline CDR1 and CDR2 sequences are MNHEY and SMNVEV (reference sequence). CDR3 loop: CASSPDRPNYGYTF. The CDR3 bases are TGTGCCAGCAGTCCTGACAGGCCCAACTATGGCTACACCTTC.